These T cell receptor beta chains were read from a single sample in a study of early T cells in non-severe SARS-CoV-2 infection. TCRdb re-derived calls from the 5' RACE reads in MiXCR, one entry per CDR3 protein. The table records 80,000 to 95,000 distinct CDR3 sequences, roughly an eighth of them present only once. The sequenced material came from whole blood. The receptor source for this set is an adult who was a healthcare worker with PCR-confirmed SARS-CoV-2 infection or an uninfected control (not recorded which). CDR3s include the opening cysteine and the closing phenylalanine or tryptophan. A D gene is named only where the DNA matches it firmly. The size of a clone is reported for some rows only, either as once, few or many, or as a class for expanded clones.

>TRBV25-1|NA|TRBJ1-2|NA
TGTGCCAGCAGTGAATGGGCAAGGGGTAACTATGGCTACACCTTC
CASSEWARGNYGYTF
>TRBV20-1|few|TRBJ1-6|NA
TGCAGTGCTACAGTTTGGGGCGAGGGTTCACCCCTCCACTTT
CSATVWGEGSPLHF
>TRBV4-1|many|TRBJ1-1|TRBD1
TGCGCCAGCAGCCTCGTTACAGGGGGAATTAACACTGAAGCTTTCTTT
CASSLVTGGINTEAFF
>TRBV7-2|many|TRBJ2-7|TRBD2
TGTGCCAGCAGCCCCGAGGGCGGGAGAAGCAGCGAGCAGTACTTC
CASSPEGGRSSEQYF
>TRBV7-2|few|TRBJ2-7|NA
TGTGCCAGCAGCTTAGCGCGACAGACCGACTACGAGCAGTACTTC
CASSLARQTDYEQYF
>TRBV28|many|TRBJ1-5|NA
TGTGCCAGCAGTTTATCTCGCCAGCCCCAGCATTTT
CASSLSRQPQHF
>TRBV12-5|NA|TRBJ2-1|TRBD2
TGTGCTAGTGGTTTGGTACTGAGCGGGAGTATCGATGAGCAGTTCTTC
CASGLVLSGSIDEQFF
>TRBV20-1|few|TRBJ2-3|TRBD2
TGCAGTGCCCTAGCGCGGACTAGCGGGAGGTCCCGGGATACGCAGTATTTT
CSALARTSGRSRDTQYF
>TRBV5-1|NA|TRBJ1-1|NA
TGCGCCAGCAGTGCAGGGAGGTCAGCTTTCTTT
CASSAGRSAFF
>TRBV19|few|TRBJ2-1|NA
TGTGCCAGTAGTTCTAGCCTCTTCCACAATGAGCAGTTCTTC
CASSSSLFHNEQFF
>TRBV3-1|many|TRBJ2-7|NA
TGTGCCAGCAGCCCCCCCGGCCGGCAAACCTACGAGCAGTACTTC
CASSPPGRQTYEQYF
>TRBV27|few|TRBJ2-7|TRBD2
TGTGCCAGCGCCCGACTAGCGGAGTCCTACGAGCAGTACTTC
CASARLAESYEQYF
>TRBV7-8|many|TRBJ2-1|NA
TGTGCCAGCAGCTTAGCGGCGCATATAAACAATGAGCAGTTCTTC
CASSLAAHINNEQFF
>TRBV6-6|few|TRBJ2-1|NA
TGTGCCAGCAGTTCCCCCAGGGGCGAGCCTTACAATGAGCAGTTCTTC
CASSSPRGEPYNEQFF
>TRBV7-9|few|TRBJ2-3|NA
TGTGCCAGCAGCACCAGTGGGGGTAGCACAGATACGCAGTATTTT
CASSTSGGSTDTQYF
>TRBV20-1|once|TRBJ2-7|TRBD2
TGCAGTGCTAGATCTAGCGGGTCTTACGAGCAGTACTTC
CSARSSGSYEQYF
>TRBV19|few|TRBJ2-1|TRBD2
TGTGCCAGTAGGGGAGCGGTAGCGGGAGACAATGAGCAGTTCTTC
CASRGAVAGDNEQFF
>TRBV3-1|NA|TRBJ2-7|NA
TGTGCCAGCAGCCAAACAGCCTACGAGCAGTACTTC
CASSQTAYEQYF
>TRBV7-9|few|TRBJ2-7|TRBD2
TGTGCCAGCTCCGCGCCCACTAGCGGGTTCAACGAGCAGTACTTC
CASSAPTSGFNEQYF
>TRBV21-1|NA|TRBJ1-5|NA
TGTGCCAGCAGGGGGATCAGCGGTCGCAATCAGCCCCAGCATTTT
CASRGISGRNQPQHF
>TRBV18|few|TRBJ2-7|TRBD2
TGTGTCAGCTCCCTAGCGGGGGTTAGTTACGAGCAGTACTTC
CVSSLAGVSYEQYF
>TRBV7-2|few|TRBJ2-3|TRBD1
TGTGCCAGCAGCTTAAGGACAGGAGGCGCAGATACGCAGTATTTT
CASSLRTGGADTQYF